This T cell receptor beta chain was profiled in a study of blood T cell repertoires in COVID-19. The J segment lost 2 bases and the V segment lost 3 bases, leaving 7 bases of the junction unmatched. The CDR3 covers 15 residues. Germline V lookup: CDR1 GTSNPN, CDR2 SVGIG (reference sequence). This clone is a singleton in its sample. Sequencing was performed with immunoSEQ multiplex PCR; in TCRdb, only in-frame clones are kept and a portion is missing. The table records some 150,000 clones, around 84% of them present only once. The chain couples TRBV30 to TRBJ1-5; TRBD1 matches at 7 bases. This clonotype was sampled from a woman aged 45-65 years with acute or convalescent COVID-19. The material sequenced was peripheral blood. In DNA, the CDR3 is TGTGCCTGGAGGCCGAGAGGGGGCGGCAATCAGCCCCAGCATTTT. It yields the protein CAWRPRGGGNQPQHF.